The rows below give T cell receptor beta chains drawn from one sample of a study of cytomegalovirus exposure and HLA in healthy donors. The method was immunoSEQ multiplex PCR; TCRdb's version includes in-frame clones alone and lacks a portion of them. The table includes around 150,000 clones, approximately 80% detected once. The sequenced sample consisted of PBMCs. All receptors derive from a male donor in good health and CMV-seronegative. Both conserved end residues are part of each CDR3. Fields, in order: J gene, D gene, V gene, CDR3 length, clone size, CDR3 DNA, CDR3 protein. A D gene is named only where the DNA matches it firmly. Clone size is shown for a subset of rows, as once, few, many or a class of expanded clone.

J gene: TRBJ1-5
D gene: -
V gene: TRBV27
CDR3 length: 15
clone size: -
CDR3 DNA: TGTGCCAGCAGCCCCCAGGGTATGGGGCACCAGCCCCAGCATTTT
CDR3 protein: CASSPQGMGHQPQHF

J gene: TRBJ1-2
D gene: -
V gene: TRBV19
CDR3 length: 12
clone size: -
CDR3 DNA: TGTGCCAGTACAGTCGTAGGGAGTGGCTACACCTTC
CDR3 protein: CASTVVGSGYTF

J gene: TRBJ2-7
D gene: -
V gene: TRBV11-2
CDR3 length: 17
clone size: -
CDR3 DNA: TGTGCCAGCAGCTTACCCGACCCGGGGGTATCGGGCTACGAGCAGTACTTC
CDR3 protein: CASSLPDPGVSGYEQYF

J gene: TRBJ2-1
D gene: TRBD1
V gene: TRBV4-3
CDR3 length: 16
clone size: -
CDR3 DNA: TGCGCCAGCAGCCAAGACGAGAGGACAGGGAACGATGAGCAGTTCTTC
CDR3 protein: CASSQDERTGNDEQFF

J gene: TRBJ1-4
D gene: -
V gene: TRBV4-1
CDR3 length: 16
clone size: -
CDR3 DNA: TGCGCCAGCAGCCGCCTAGGACAGACAACTAATGAAAAACTGTTTTTT
CDR3 protein: CASSRLGQTTNEKLFF

J gene: TRBJ1-2
D gene: TRBD1
V gene: TRBV4-3
CDR3 length: 15
clone size: -
CDR3 DNA: TGCGCCAGCAGCCAAGCCCGGGACAGGGTCCATGGCTACACCTTC
CDR3 protein: CASSQARDRVHGYTF

J gene: TRBJ2-1
D gene: TRBD2
V gene: TRBV7-2
CDR3 length: 12
clone size: -
CDR3 DNA: TGTGCCAGCAGCTTTCGAGCGGGGGCTCACTTCTTC
CDR3 protein: CASSFRAGAHFF

J gene: TRBJ1-4
D gene: TRBD1
V gene: TRBV19
CDR3 length: 15
clone size: -
CDR3 DNA: TGTGCCAGTAGTATAGAAATAGGACAGGGTGTAAAACTGTTTTTT
CDR3 protein: CASSIEIGQGVKLFF

J gene: TRBJ1-3
D gene: -
V gene: TRBV9
CDR3 length: 15
clone size: -
CDR3 DNA: TGTGCCAGCAGCGCACCGACAGGTATCGGAAACACCATATATTTT
CDR3 protein: CASSAPTGIGNTIYF

J gene: TRBJ2-4
D gene: -
V gene: TRBV7-2
CDR3 length: 15
clone size: -
CDR3 DNA: TGTGCCAGCAGCTTAGTAGGGGCTTCAGCAAACATTCAGTACTTC
CDR3 protein: CASSLVGASANIQYF

J gene: TRBJ1-4
D gene: -
V gene: TRBV30
CDR3 length: 15
clone size: few
CDR3 DNA: TGTGCCTGGAGTTCTTCGACAGTAACTACAGAAAAACTGTTTTTT
CDR3 protein: CAWSSSTVTTEKLFF

J gene: TRBJ2-5
D gene: TRBD2
V gene: TRBV13
CDR3 length: 16
clone size: -
CDR3 DNA: TGTGCCAGCAGCCTCCGACTAGCGGGGAAGGGAGAGACCCAGTACTTC
CDR3 protein: CASSLRLAGKGETQYF

J gene: TRBJ1-3
D gene: -
V gene: TRBV6-6
CDR3 length: 15
clone size: -
CDR3 DNA: TGTGCCAGCAGTTACGGGCAGGGATCCGGAAACACCATATATTTT
CDR3 protein: CASSYGQGSGNTIYF

J gene: TRBJ2-3
D gene: -
V gene: TRBV19
CDR3 length: 14
clone size: -
CDR3 DNA: TGTGCCACCTTGAAGACGGAGGCGGCAGATACGCAGTATTTT
CDR3 protein: CATLKTEAADTQYF

J gene: TRBJ2-5
D gene: -
V gene: TRBV11-1
CDR3 length: 14
clone size: -
CDR3 DNA: TGTGCCAGCAGCCCCCTAGGGGGTAGGGAGACCCAGTACTTC
CDR3 protein: CASSPLGGRETQYF

J gene: TRBJ1-6
D gene: -
V gene: TRBV30
CDR3 length: 14
clone size: few
CDR3 DNA: TGTGCGTACATGACGGAGGGGTCCGCTTCACCCCTCCACTTT
CDR3 protein: CAYMTEGSASPLHF

J gene: TRBJ2-1
D gene: -
V gene: TRBV4-1
CDR3 length: 13
clone size: -
CDR3 DNA: TGCGCCAGCAGCCATGGGGGCCGGGATGAGCAGTTCTTC
CDR3 protein: CASSHGGRDEQFF

J gene: TRBJ2-7
D gene: TRBD2
V gene: TRBV5-1
CDR3 length: 14
clone size: few
CDR3 DNA: TGCGCCAGCGCTAGCGGGGGGGCCTCCTACGAGCAGTACTTC
CDR3 protein: CASASGGASYEQYF